These 4 T cell receptor beta chains originate from one sample sequenced in a study of blood T cell repertoires in COVID-19 (dated by TCRdb to 2019 to 2021). Libraries were built with the immunoSEQ multiplex PCR assay. In TCRdb, the immuneACCESS table is reduced to in-frame sequences with V and J assigned. These tables do not hold every clone; where another copy was compared, an unresolved V gene accounts for under half, and the others remain unexplained. Present in this sample are some 200,000 clones, more than 75% of which were seen just once. The ten biggest clones cover roughly 3.3% of the sample. Specimen: peripheral blood. The origin of the receptors is a man aged 18 to 30 with active or convalescent COVID-19.

This chain connects TRBV7-2 to TRBJ2-1; tentative D call: TRBD2 (6 bases). CDR3 length: 13 amino acids. Trimming cost V 3 bases and J 10 bases, with 13 bases left between them. The germline gives CDR1 SGHTA, CDR2 FQGNSA. DNA for the CDR3: TGTGCCAGCAGCTTTAGGTGGGAGGTAGAGCAGTTCTTC. It yields the protein CASSFRWEVEQFF.

V and J are TRBV7-9 and TRBJ2-1; D possibly corresponds to TRBD2 (6 bases). Trimming pared 4 bases from V and 6 bases from J, leaving 19 bases between. The germline gives CDR1 SEHNR, CDR2 FQNEAQ (reference sequence). The CDR3 spans 16 residues. As DNA, the CDR3 is TGTGCCAGCAGCTCCGGGGGTGCTCGGGTGGGCAATGAGCAGTTCTTC. Encoded protein: CASSSGGARVGNEQFF. The complete variable domain, with remaining parts taken from reference TRBV7-9 and TRBJ2-1, reads DTGVSQNPRHKITKRGQNVTFRCDPISEHNRLYWYRQTLGQGPEFLTYFQNEAQLEKSRLLSDRFSAERPKGSFSTLEIQRTEQGDSAMYLCASSSGGARVGNEQFFGPGTRLTVL.

This clone has only one observation. The chain employs TRBV6-5 and TRBJ1-3; D unresolved. Per germline, CDR1 MNHEY and CDR2 SVGAGI. CDR3 length equals 14 residues. V shed 8 bases and J shed 0 bases, with 11 bases lying between them. As DNA, the CDR3 is TGTGCCAGCCGTCTCGGACTCTCTGGAAACACCATATATTTT. This sequence encodes CASRLGLSGNTIYF.

The DNA for the CDR3 is TGTGCCAGCAGCTCATGGGACAGGGGGACTACCGGGGAGCTGTTTTTT. Its protein is CASSSWDRGTTGELFF. The J gene is TRBJ2-2, the V gene TRBV11-2; 11 bases map to TRBD1. V lost 4 bases to trimming and J lost 5 bases; unmatched junction nucleotides: 6. CDR1 is SGHAT, CDR2 FQNNGV, per germline. The CDR3 totals 16 residues.